This T cell receptor beta chain comes out of a study of early T cells in non-severe SARS-CoV-2 infection listed by TCRdb under 2021. Describing the broader study: Bulk RNA from unsorted whole blood was used for TCR sequencing, so alpha and beta chains could not be paired.

For this clonotype: This clone's antigen is unknown. Base qualities are missing; no much larger clone stands one base away.

The study at large found these results: VDJdb matching was skewed toward anti-spike CD8 responses and likely underestimated virus-specific expansions, missing private and CD4 specificities.

Libraries came from 5' RACE. Instrument on record: NextSeq 500. To correct for sequencing error and PCR bias, the TCR library protocol tagged individual cDNA molecules with unique molecular identifiers. Sequencing covered both TCR alpha and beta chains, and within each sample the abundances of alpha and beta sequences were tightly co-correlated. As for the original processing: Decombinator V4 was used to annotate TCR sequences for V gene, J gene and CDR3. Expanded TCRs were defined as changing significantly between any two time points under a Poisson model with p below 0.0001. Abundances of TCRs were expressed as counts per million after normalisation to the total number of TCRs sequenced in each sample. VDJdb, accessed 1 November 2021, was searched for CMV, EBV and SARS-CoV-2 annotated TCRs, excluding TCRs annotated for multiple antigens. The raw public data were reprocessed by TCRdb itself: fastp quality trimming at Q25, MiXCR clonotype calling, in-frame beta chains only. Every entry covers one CDR3 protein and lists the most common genes and DNA from its rows. The V and J calls, along with clone size, are taken from TCRdb and not from the paper's own processing. This sample has tens of thousands of distinct CDR3 sequences in its table, and 10% to 15% of those were observed once. The top ten hold 4.8% of the sample.

This was a case-control study nested in a cohort of healthcare workers in London, UK, who had nasopharyngeal swab PCR tests and blood samples taken every week. Healthcare workers were recruited during the week of the UK lockdown, between 23 and 31 March 2020, and followed weekly for up to roughly 15 weeks. Sequenced sample: whole blood. The source of this sequence is an adult who was a healthcare worker with PCR-confirmed SARS-CoV-2 infection or an uninfected control (not recorded which).

The nucleotides read TGTGCCAGCAGCCCCGGACAGTCCTATGGCTACACCTTC. It encodes CASSPGQSYGYTF. The chain was built from TRBV7-2 and TRBJ1-2; perhaps TRBD1 is the D gene, with 6 bases matching. The CDR3 runs 13 amino acids, cysteine and phenylalanine included. Solely the CDR3 DNA is kept, with 39 bases framed from the first base. CDR1 is given as SGHTA and CDR2 as FQGNSA, both from the germline V gene. The junction shows trimming of 5 bases on V and 4 bases on J, plus 11 bases between the germline ends.